Below are 17 T cell receptor beta chains sequenced from a single sample in a study of identical twins. TCRdb independently ran MiXCR on the 5' RACE reads; one entry per CDR3 protein. The table has about 340,000 distinct CDR3 sequences, 9% to 15% seen once. This sample was also put to use in a study of yellow fever vaccine responses in identical twins.

Sequencing was done on a sample of CD8+ T cells sorted from blood. All receptors come from a woman aged 18 to 35 in good health.

There are many counts of this clonotype. The chain employs TRBV18 and TRBJ2-1; D gene uncertain. V was trimmed by 3 bases and J by 5 bases, leaving 14 bases between them. This CDR3 is 15 amino acids long. Germline-derived CDR1 and CDR2 are KGHSH and LQKENI. As DNA, the CDR3 is TGTGCCAGCTCACCCAAATACAGACCGGACAATGAGCAGTTCTTC. As protein: CASSPKYRPDNEQFF.

DNA of the CDR3: TGTGCCAGCGCTGACGGGGGAAGCAAAAACATTCAGTACTTC. It specifies CASADGGSKNIQYF. This chain uses TRBV7-9 with TRBJ2-4; TRBD2 is a possible D gene (6 bases). The CDR3 is 14 residues long. V dropped 8 bases and J dropped 3 bases, with 14 bases sitting between them. Germline V gene lookup returns CDR1 SEHNR and CDR2 FQNEAQ (reference sequence).

This chain uses TRBV4-1 with TRBJ2-5; tentative D call: TRBD1 (5 bases). CDR3 length: 17 residues. Germline V gives CDR1 MGHRA, CDR2 YSYEKL. Trimming took off 2 bases at V and 4 bases at J, with 20 bases between the two ends. CDR3 protein: CASSQTISAGRGETQYF. The CDR3, as DNA: TGCGCCAGCAGCCAAACCATAAGTGCAGGGCGAGGAGAGACCCAGTACTTC.

This chain links TRBV6-5 with TRBJ1-2; D is possibly TRBD1 (5 bases). Germline V gives CDR1 MNHEY, CDR2 SVGAGI. The CDR3 is 15 amino acids. V was shortened by 0 bases and J by 1 base, with 9 bases between the two germline ends. The CDR3 DNA is TGTGCCAGCAGTTACTCCACAGGACTTAACTATGGCTACACCTTC. It specifies CASSYSTGLNYGYTF.

This sequence joins TRBV27 and TRBJ2-2; 7 bases fit TRBD1. Germline V lookup: CDR1 MNHEY, CDR2 SMNVEV (reference sequence). The CDR3 has 14 amino acids. V dropped 7 bases and J dropped 5; count of bases not matched to a gene: 7. The CDR3 region is CASKPGQNTGELFF. The CDR3 coding sequence is TGTGCCAGCAAACCGGGACAGAATACCGGGGAGCTGTTTTTT.

The J gene is TRBJ2-1, the V gene TRBV11-2; 10 bases are shared with TRBD1. V trimming: 1 base; J trimming: 8 bases; junction bases outside the gene matches: 5. Germline V gives CDR1 SGHAT, CDR2 FQNNGV. The CDR3 loop spans 15 amino acids. The CDR3 loop reads CASSLGDRGVDEQFF. The CDR3, as DNA: TGTGCCAGCAGCTTAGGGGACAGGGGTGTGGATGAGCAGTTCTTC.

J is TRBJ2-3 and V is TRBV20-1; 7 bases align to TRBD2. The germline gives CDR1 DFQATT, CDR2 SNEGSKA (reference sequence). This CDR3 contains 15 residues. The J segment lost 6 bases and the V segment lost 0 bases, leaving 9 bases of the junction unmatched. The CDR3 region has the DNA TGCAGTGCTAGAGATTACGGGGGAGGGGTTGATACGCAGTATTTT. Its protein is CSARDYGGGVDTQYF.

This clonotype was observed a handful of times. The rearrangement joins TRBV12-3 or TRBV12-4 to TRBJ1-1, with unresolved D. The germline V and J ends were trimmed by 1 base and 7 bases, with 10 bases remaining between them. The CDR3 loop spans 13 amino acids. The CDR3 here is CASSLGTKIEAFF. Written as DNA, the CDR3 is TGTGCCAGCAGTTTAGGAACCAAAATTGAAGCTTTCTTT.

This clonotype was observed many times. V and J are TRBV7-8 and TRBJ2-3; D unresolved. Germline lookup yields CDR1 SGHVS and CDR2 FQNEAQ. CDR3 length equals 14 residues. Trimming stripped 5 bases from V and 4 bases from J, with 13 bases between. This CDR3 reads CASSMARRADTQYF. The DNA of the CDR3 is TGTGCCAGCAGCATGGCTAGGAGAGCAGATACGCAGTATTTT.

This clonotype has a count of ten or more. V usage is TRBV5-1 and J usage is TRBJ2-3; D unresolved. V was pared by 4 bases and J by 0 bases, with 9 bases between. CDR3 length equals 14 residues. The germline CDR1 and CDR2 sequences are SGHRS and YFSETQ. The CDR3 DNA follows: TGCGCCAGCAGCAAAGAGTCTAGCACAGATACGCAGTATTTT. Encoded protein: CASSKESSTDTQYF.

At least ten counts were recorded for this clonotype. The V and J genes are TRBV5-6 and TRBJ1-5; D is undetermined. Germline loops: CDR1 SGHDT, CDR2 YYEEEE. The CDR3 runs to 15 residues. Trimming removed 0 bases at V and 4 bases at J, with 11 bases between. CDR3 nucleotide sequence: TGTGCCAGCAGCTTGGAGGGTGCGGGTAATCAGCCCCAGCATTTT. Protein product: CASSLEGAGNQPQHF.

This clonotype was counted between two and nine times. The chain has TRBV7-3 and TRBJ2-4; D remains ambiguous. The V gene lost 3 bases and the J gene lost 0 bases, with 12 bases spanning the gap. The CDR3 contains 16 residues. The germline CDR1 and CDR2 sequences are SGHTA and FQGTGA. CDR3: CASSFRASLAKNIQYF. As DNA, the CDR3 is TGTGCCAGCAGCTTTAGGGCCTCCCTAGCCAAAAACATTCAGTACTTC.

This clonotype was seen many times. The chain is built from TRBV12-3 or TRBV12-4 and TRBJ2-3; D is possibly TRBD2 (5 bases). This CDR3 is built from 16 residues. The V and J ends lost 6 bases and 0 bases respectively, with 16 bases between them. The CDR3 region is CASRARAETSTDTQYF. CDR3 sequence (DNA): TGTGCCAGCAGAGCCCGAGCGGAAACTAGCACAGATACGCAGTATTTT.

This clonotype was seen a handful of times. This sequence joins TRBV27 and TRBJ2-1, with D tentatively TRBD2 (5 bases). The CDR3 spans 18 residues. Trimming took 1 base from V and 0 from J, leaving 16 bases between them. Germline V gene sequence: CDR1 MNHEY, CDR2 SMNVEV (reference sequence). The CDR3: CASSLWHERRSSYNEQFF. CDR3 bases: TGTGCCAGCAGTTTATGGCATGAGCGGAGGAGCTCCTACAATGAGCAGTTCTTC.

The table lists this clonotype with a few counts. The V call is TRBV15, the J call TRBJ2-1; unclear D gene. Trimming took off 5 bases at V and 10 bases at J, with 15 bases between the two ends. This CDR3 spans 13 amino acids. The germline CDR1 and CDR2 sequences are LNHNV and YYDKDF (reference sequence). CDR3: CATSRVRSDEQFF. CDR3 bases: TGTGCCACCAGCCGCGTAAGGTCGGACGAGCAGTTCTTC.

This clonotype was observed a few times. The gene calls are TRBV6-1 and TRBJ1-1, with D unresolved. The V gene lost 3 bases and the J gene lost 7 bases, with 6 bases spanning the gap. The CDR3 consists of 11 residues. Looked up from germline, CDR1 is MNHNS and CDR2 is SASEGT. CDR3: CASSESGEAFF. CDR3 DNA sequence: TGTGCCAGCAGTGAGTCCGGTGAAGCTTTCTTT.

Concerning this clonotype: The junction shows a germline mismatch at one end, possibly a read error. This sequence joins TRBV6-1 and TRBJ2-5; a weak D match, TRBD2 (6 bases). The CDR3 sequence is 16 residues long. Germline V CDR1 and CDR2: MNHNS, SASEGT. The CDR3 spells CASSALAPVYQETRYF. The DNA of the CDR3 is TGTGCCAGCAGTGCCCTAGCGCCGGTGTACCAAGAGACCCGGTACTTC.